A single TCR beta chain is shown here with its context. Its antigen is unknown. The data originate from a study of cytomegalovirus exposure and HLA in healthy donors. Study-wide findings and caveats: Owing to their indistinguishability, certain V segments, notably TRBV6-2 and TRBV6-3, were excluded. Researchers reported that a few CMV-associated chains were confirmed in vitro as CMV antigen-specific. Later work found most CMV-associated TCR beta chains apparently HLA-restricted.

It was with 60 Vbeta and 13 Jbeta primers that the PCR ran. Sequencing used immunoSEQ multiplex PCR; TCRdb keeps in-frame clones, though not all of them. Here the sample spans about 95,000 clones, roughly 70% being singletons. The CDR3 extends over 14 amino acids. Germline V gene data show CDR1 as LNHDA and CDR2 as SQIVND (reference sequence). V was shortened by 10 bases and J by 0 bases, with 15 bases between the two germline ends. The V gene is TRBV19, the J gene TRBJ1-1; TRBD1 is a possible D gene (6 bases). This receptor was obtained from a woman between 50 and 59 years old in good health and CMV-seropositive. Input material: PBMCs. The CDR3: CATNRDTMNTEAFF. CDR3 sequence (DNA): TGTGCCACTAACCGGGACACAATGAACACTGAAGCTTTCTTT.